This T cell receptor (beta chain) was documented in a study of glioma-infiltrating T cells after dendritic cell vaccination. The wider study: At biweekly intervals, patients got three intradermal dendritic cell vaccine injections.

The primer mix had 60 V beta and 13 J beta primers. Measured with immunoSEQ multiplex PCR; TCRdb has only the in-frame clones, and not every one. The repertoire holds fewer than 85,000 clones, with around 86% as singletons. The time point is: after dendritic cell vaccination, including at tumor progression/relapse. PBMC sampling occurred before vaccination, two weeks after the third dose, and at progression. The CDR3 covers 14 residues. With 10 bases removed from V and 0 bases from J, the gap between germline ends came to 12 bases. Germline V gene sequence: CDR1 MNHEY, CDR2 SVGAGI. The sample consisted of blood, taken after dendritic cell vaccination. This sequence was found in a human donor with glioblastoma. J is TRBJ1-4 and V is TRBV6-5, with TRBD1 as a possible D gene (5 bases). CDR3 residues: CATRTFSTNEKLFF. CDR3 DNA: TGTGCCACTAGGACATTTTCAACTAATGAAAAACTGTTTTTT.